This T cell receptor (beta chain) is drawn from a study of CD8+ T cells in alopecia areata. General observations from the study: Clonality was higher in lesional than normal scalp, especially in alopecia totalis/universalis.

Germline-derived CDR1 and CDR2 are MDHEN and SYDVKM. J lost 3 bases, V lost 7 bases, and 5 bases had no gene match. The CDR3 totals 13 residues. Following RNA extraction, reverse transcription yielded cDNA that acted as the sequencing template. Only in-frame clones appear in the TCRdb table, and some are missing; sequencing was by immunoSEQ multiplex PCR. The sample contains more than 11,000 clones, over 50% of which appear only once. Remarks on this clone: The antigen is undetermined.

Five patients' sorted CD4+ cells yielded CD25+CD127- cells. Alopecia areata patients provided lesional scalp punch biopsies and peripheral blood, both collected for the study. Sequencing was carried out using CD4+ Tregs sorted from blood. The chain employs TRBV28 and TRBJ2-7, with 8 bases identical to TRBD2. The origin of this receptor is a human donor with alopecia areata. CDR3: CASTSGGYYEQYF. In DNA form, the CDR3 reads TGTGCCAGCACGAGCGGGGGTTACTACGAGCAGTACTTC.